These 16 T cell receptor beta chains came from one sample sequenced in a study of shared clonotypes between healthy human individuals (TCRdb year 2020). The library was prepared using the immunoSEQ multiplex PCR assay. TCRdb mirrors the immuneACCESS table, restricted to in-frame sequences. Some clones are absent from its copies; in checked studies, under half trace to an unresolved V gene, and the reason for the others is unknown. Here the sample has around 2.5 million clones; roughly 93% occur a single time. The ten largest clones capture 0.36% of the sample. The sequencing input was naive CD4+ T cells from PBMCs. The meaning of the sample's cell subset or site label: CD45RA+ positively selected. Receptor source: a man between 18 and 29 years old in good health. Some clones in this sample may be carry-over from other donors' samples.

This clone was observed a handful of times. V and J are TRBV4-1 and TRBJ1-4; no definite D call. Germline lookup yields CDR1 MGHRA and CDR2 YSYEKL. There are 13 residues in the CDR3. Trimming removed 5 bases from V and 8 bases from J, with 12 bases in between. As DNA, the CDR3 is TGCGCCAGCAGCAAGACAAGAGGAGAAAAACTGTTTTTT. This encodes CASSKTRGEKLFF.

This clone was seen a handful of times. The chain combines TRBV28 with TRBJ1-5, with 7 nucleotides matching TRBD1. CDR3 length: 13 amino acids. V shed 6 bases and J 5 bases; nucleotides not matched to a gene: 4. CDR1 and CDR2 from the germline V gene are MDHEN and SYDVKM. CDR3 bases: TGTGCCAGCAGGACAGGGCATGATCAGCCCCAGCATTTT. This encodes CASRTGHDQPQHF.

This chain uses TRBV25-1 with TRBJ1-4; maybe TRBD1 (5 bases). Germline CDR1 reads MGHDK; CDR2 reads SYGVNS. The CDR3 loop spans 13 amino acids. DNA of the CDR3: TGTGCGGAGGGGAGTAATACTAATGAAAAACTGTTTTTT. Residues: CAEGSNTNEKLFF. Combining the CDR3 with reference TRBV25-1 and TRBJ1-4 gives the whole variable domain EADIYQTPRYLVIGTGKKITLECSQTMGHDKMYWYQQDPGMELHLIHYSYGVNSTEKGDLSSESTVSRIRTEHFPLTLESARPSHTSQYLCAEGSNTNEKLFFGSGTQLSVL.

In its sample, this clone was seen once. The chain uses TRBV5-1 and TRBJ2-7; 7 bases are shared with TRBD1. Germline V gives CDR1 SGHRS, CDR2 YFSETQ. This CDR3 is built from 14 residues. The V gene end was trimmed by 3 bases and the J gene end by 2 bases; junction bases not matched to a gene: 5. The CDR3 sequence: CASSWGTVTYEQYF. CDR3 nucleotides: TGCGCCAGCAGCTGGGGGACAGTCACCTACGAGCAGTACTTC.

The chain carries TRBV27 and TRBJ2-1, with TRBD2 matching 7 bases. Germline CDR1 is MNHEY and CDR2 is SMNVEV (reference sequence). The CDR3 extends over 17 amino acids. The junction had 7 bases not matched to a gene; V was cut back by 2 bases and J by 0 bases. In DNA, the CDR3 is TGTGCCAGCAGTTTACGTCCTAGCGGTGCCTCCTACAATGAGCAGTTCTTC. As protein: CASSLRPSGASYNEQFF.

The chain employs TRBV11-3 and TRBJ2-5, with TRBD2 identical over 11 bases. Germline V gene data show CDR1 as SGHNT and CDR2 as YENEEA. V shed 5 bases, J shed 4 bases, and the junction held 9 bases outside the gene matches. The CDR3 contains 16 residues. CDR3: CASSRGLAEVGETQYF. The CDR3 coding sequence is TGTGCCAGCAGCCGGGGACTAGCGGAAGTAGGAGAGACCCAGTACTTC.

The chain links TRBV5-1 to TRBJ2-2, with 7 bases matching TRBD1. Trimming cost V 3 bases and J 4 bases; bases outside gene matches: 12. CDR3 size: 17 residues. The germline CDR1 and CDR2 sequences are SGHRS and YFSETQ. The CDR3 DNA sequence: TGCGCCAGCAGCTCGCCGGGACAGAATACGATCACCGGGGAGCTGTTTTTT. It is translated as CASSSPGQNTITGELFF. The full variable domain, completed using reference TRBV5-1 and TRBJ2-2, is KAGVTQTPRYLIKTRGQQVTLSCSPISGHRSVSWYQQTPGQGLQFLFEYFSETQRNKGNFPGRFSGRQFSNSRSEMNVSTLELGDSALYLCASSSPGQNTITGELFFGEGSRLTVL.

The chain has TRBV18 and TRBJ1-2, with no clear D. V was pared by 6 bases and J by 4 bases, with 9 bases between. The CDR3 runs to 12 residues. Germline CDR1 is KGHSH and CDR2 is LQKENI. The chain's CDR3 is CASSPQSYGYTF. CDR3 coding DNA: TGTGCCAGCTCTCCTCAGTCCTATGGCTACACCTTC. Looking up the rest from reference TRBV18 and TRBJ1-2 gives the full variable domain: NAGVMQNPRHLVRRRGQEARLRCSPMKGHSHVYWYRQLPEEGLKFMVYLQKENIIDESGMPKERFSAEFPKEGPSILRIQQVVRGDSAAYFCASSPQSYGYTFGSGTRLTVV.

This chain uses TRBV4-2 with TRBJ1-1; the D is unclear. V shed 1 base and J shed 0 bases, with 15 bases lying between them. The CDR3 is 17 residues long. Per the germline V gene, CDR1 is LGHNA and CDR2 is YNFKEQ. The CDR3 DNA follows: TGTGCCAGCAGCCAAGTATCAGGAGGCGGTGTGAACACTGAAGCTTTCTTT. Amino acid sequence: CASSQVSGGGVNTEAFF.

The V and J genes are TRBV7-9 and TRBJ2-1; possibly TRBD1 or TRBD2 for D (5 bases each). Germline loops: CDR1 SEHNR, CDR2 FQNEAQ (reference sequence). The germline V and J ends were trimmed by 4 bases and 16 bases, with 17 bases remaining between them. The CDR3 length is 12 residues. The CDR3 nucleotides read TGTGCCAGCAGCTCCTGGGACCCGAACGGCTTCTTC. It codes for CASSSWDPNGFF.

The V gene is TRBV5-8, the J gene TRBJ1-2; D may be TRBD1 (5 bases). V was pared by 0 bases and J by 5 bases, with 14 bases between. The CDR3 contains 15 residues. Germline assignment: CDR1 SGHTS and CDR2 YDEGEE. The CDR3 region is CASSLGPGWAYGYTF. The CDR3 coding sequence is TGTGCCAGCAGCTTGGGACCAGGGTGGGCGTATGGCTACACCTTC.

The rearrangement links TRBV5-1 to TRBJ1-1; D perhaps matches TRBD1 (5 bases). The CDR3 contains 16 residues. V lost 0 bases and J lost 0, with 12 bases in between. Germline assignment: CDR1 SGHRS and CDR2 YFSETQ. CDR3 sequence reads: CASSLGPGPLNTEAFF. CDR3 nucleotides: TGCGCCAGCAGCTTGGGTCCGGGACCGTTGAACACTGAAGCTTTCTTT.

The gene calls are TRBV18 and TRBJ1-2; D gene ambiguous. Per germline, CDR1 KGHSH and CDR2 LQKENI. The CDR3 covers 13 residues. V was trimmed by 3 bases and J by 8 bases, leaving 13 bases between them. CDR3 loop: CASSPEDSWGYTF. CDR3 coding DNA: TGTGCCAGCTCACCCGAAGACTCCTGGGGCTACACCTTC.

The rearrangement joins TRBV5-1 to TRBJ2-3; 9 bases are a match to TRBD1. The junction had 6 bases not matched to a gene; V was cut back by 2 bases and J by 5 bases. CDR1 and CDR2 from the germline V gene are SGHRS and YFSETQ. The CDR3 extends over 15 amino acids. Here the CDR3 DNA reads TGCGCCAGCAGCTTTGCCGGGACAGGGAGAGATACGCAGTATTTT. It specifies CASSFAGTGRDTQYF.

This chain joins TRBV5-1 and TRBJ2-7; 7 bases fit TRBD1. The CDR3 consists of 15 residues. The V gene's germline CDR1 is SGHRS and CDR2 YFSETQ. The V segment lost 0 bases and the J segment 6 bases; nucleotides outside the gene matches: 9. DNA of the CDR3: TGCGCCAGCAGCTTGGTTTACTCTACAGGGGCCGAGCAGTACTTC. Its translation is CASSLVYSTGAEQYF.

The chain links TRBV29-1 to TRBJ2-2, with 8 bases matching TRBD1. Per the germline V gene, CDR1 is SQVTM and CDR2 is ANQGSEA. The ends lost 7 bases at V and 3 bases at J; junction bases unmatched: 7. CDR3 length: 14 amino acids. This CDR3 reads CSGKGQDYTGELFF. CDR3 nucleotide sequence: TGCAGCGGGAAGGGACAGGATTACACCGGGGAGCTGTTTTTT.